The sequence of this T cell receptor beta chain was determined in a study of regulatory T cells in long-lasting Graves disease. Looking at the study overall: Antithyroid drugs had been given to newly diagnosed Graves' patients for under 3 months.

Investigators prepared the TCR beta libraries by applying iRepertoire HTBI primers and Arm-PCR of CDR3 regions. TCRdb reprocessed the multiplex PCR reads with MiXCR, giving one entry per CDR3 protein. The sample consists of about 540,000 distinct CDR3 sequences, less than 15% of them appearing once. Indicated time point: newly diagnosed GD, antithyroid drugs for less than 3 months. The TCR library used RNA extracted from PBMCs. This same sample was also taken into another study, of T cells in Graves' hyperthyroidism and ophthalmopathy.

The clonotype originates from a man aged 25 to 40 with Graves disease. The source was peripheral blood mononuclear cells (PBMCs), collected at new diagnosis, from a patient treated with antithyroid drugs.

CDR3: CASRRGTEQPYEQYF. The CDR3 nucleotides read TGTGCCAGCAGAAGAGGGACAGAACAACCCTACGAGCAGTACTTC. The gene calls are TRBV13 and TRBJ2-7; 7 bases line up with TRBD1. With 6 bases clipped from V and 2 bases from J, the junction kept 10 bases outside the gene matches. Germline values: CDR1 PRHDT, CDR2 FYEKMQ (reference sequence). The CDR3 contains 15 residues. The whole variable domain, remainder taken from reference TRBV13 and TRBJ2-7, is AAGVIQSPRHLIKEKRETATLKCYPIPRHDTVYWYQQGPGQDPQFLISFYEKMQSDKGSIPDRFSAQQFSDYHSELNMSSLELGDSALYFCASRRGTEQPYEQYFGPGTRLTVT.